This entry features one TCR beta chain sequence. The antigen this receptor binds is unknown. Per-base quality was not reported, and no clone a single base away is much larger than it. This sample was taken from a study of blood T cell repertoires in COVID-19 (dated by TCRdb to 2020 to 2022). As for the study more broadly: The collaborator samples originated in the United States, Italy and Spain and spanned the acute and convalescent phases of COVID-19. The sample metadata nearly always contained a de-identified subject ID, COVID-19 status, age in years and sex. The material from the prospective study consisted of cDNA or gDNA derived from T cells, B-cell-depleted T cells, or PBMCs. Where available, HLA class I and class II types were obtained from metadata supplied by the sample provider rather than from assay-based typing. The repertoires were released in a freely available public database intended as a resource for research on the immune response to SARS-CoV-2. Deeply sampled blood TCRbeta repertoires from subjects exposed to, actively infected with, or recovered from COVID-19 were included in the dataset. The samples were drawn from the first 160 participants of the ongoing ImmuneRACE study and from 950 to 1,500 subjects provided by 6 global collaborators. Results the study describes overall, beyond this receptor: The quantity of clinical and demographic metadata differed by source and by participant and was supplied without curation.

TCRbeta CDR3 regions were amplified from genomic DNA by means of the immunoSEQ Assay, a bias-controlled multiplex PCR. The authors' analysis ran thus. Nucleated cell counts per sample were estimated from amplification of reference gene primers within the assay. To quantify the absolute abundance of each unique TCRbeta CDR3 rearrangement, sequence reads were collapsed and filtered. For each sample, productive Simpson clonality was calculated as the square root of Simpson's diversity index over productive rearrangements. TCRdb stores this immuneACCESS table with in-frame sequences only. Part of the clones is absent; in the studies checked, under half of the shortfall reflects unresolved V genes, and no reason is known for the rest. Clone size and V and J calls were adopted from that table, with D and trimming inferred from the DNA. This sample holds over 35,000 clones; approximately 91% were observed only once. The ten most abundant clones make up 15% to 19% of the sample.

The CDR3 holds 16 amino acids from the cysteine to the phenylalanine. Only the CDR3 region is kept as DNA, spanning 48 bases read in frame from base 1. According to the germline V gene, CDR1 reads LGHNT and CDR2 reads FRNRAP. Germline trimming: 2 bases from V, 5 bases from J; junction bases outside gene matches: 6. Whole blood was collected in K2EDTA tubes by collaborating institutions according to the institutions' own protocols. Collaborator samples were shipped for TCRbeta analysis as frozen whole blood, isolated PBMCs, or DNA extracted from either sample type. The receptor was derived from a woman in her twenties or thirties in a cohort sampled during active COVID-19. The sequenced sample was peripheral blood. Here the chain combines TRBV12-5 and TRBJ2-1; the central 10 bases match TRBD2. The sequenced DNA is TGTGCTAGTGGTTTGTCTCTAGCGGGAGTGGACAATGAGCAGTTCTTC. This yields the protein CASGLSLAGVDNEQFF.